This T cell receptor (beta chain) came from a study of T-cell memory formation after mild COVID-19. On the study more broadly: Largely, TCR clusters stayed within a single donor.

With constant-segment primers, 5'RACE yielded cDNA libraries of TCR alpha and TCR beta that carried sample barcodes and UMIs. TCRdb re-derived calls from the 5' RACE reads in MiXCR, one entry per CDR3 protein. The sample carries 580,000 or so distinct CDR3 sequences, around 16% recorded once. Looked up from germline, CDR1 is DFQATT and CDR2 is SNEGSKA (reference sequence). The ends were cut back, 2 bases at V and 2 bases at J, with 12 bases in the middle. The CDR3 runs to 15 residues. The table lists this clonotype with a few counts. The antigen is unknown. Study-level points and caveats: Day 15 to 85 contracting clones showed balanced CD4/CD8; day 15 to 37 expanders favored CD4+. Pre-infection memory showed some responding clones, and this suggested that cross-reactive memory joined.

This chain joins TRBV20-1 and TRBJ2-2; D gene unclear. This TCR derives from an adult woman who had mild COVID-19 (a few samples of this study predate the infection). Cell type and time point are not known. Sequences were obtained from PBMCs or a T cell subset sorted from them (not recorded which). This chain's CDR3 is CSARPVDSNTGELFF. Here the CDR3 DNA reads TGCAGTGCTAGACCTGTGGATTCAAACACCGGGGAGCTGTTTTTT.